This TCR beta chain stems from a study of HIV-infected children after antiretroviral therapy interruption. Study-wide background: For the interruption arm, samples span week 0 through about 3 years after study end. In continuous treatment, analyzed samples were from weeks 0, 48 and 150.

This CDR3 has 15 amino acids. V lost 0 bases, J lost 6 bases, and 6 bases stayed unmatched. Germline V gene lookup returns CDR1 LGHNA and CDR2 YNFKEQ. A 3' RACE protocol on RNA, with unique molecular identifiers, produced the TCR library. TCRdb ran MiXCR on the 3' RACE reads and lists one entry per CDR3 protein. The sample lists approximately 96,000 distinct CDR3 sequences; roughly 6.7% were seen once. Stated treatment: PENTA 11 planned treatment interruption arm or continuous ART arm. The source was CD45RA+ CD4+ T cells from PBMCs, pooled from several time points, collected from a donor given antiretroviral therapy, either interrupted or continuous. As for subset: naive CD4+ CD45RA+ CD45RO- T cells. The receptor was isolated from a pool of human donors with HIV. The V and J genes are TRBV4-2 and TRBJ2-5, with 8 bases matching TRBD1. The CDR3 sequence: CASSQDARTGKTQYF. The CDR3 nucleotides read TGTGCCAGCAGCCAAGATGCCCGGACAGGGAAGACCCAGTACTTC.